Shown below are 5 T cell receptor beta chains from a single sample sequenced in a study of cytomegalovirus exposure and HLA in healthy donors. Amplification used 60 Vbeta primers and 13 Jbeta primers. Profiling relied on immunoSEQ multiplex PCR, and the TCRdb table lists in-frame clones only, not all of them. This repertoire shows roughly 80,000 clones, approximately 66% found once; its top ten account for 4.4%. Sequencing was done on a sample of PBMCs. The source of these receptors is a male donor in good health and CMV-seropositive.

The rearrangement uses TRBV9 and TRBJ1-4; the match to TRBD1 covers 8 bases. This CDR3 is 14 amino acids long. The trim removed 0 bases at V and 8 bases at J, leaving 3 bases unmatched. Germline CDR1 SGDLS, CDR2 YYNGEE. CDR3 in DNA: TGTGCCAGCAGCGTAGACAGGGGGGACGAAAAACTGTTTTTT. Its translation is CASSVDRGDEKLFF. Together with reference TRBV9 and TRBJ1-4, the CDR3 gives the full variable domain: DSGVTQTPKHLITATGQRVTLRCSPRSGDLSVYWYQQSLDQGLQFLIQYYNGEERAKGNILERFSAQQFPDLHSELNLSSLELGDSALYFCASSVDRGDEKLFFGSGTQLSVL.

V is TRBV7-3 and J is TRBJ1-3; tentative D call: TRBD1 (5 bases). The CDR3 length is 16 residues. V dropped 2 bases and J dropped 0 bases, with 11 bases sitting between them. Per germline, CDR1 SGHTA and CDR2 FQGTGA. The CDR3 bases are TGTGCCAGCAGCTTAGGGGACGGGAGCTCTGGAAACACCATATATTTT. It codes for CASSLGDGSSGNTIYF.

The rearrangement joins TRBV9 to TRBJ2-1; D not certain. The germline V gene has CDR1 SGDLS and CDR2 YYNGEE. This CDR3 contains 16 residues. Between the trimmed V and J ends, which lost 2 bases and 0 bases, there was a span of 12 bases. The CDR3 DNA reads TGTGCCAGCAGCGTTAACAACGAAAGCTCCTACAATGAGCAGTTCTTC. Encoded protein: CASSVNNESSYNEQFF.

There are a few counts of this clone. CDR3 DNA: TGTGCCAGCCAACAGGGACAGGGACTCAATCAGCCCCAGCATTTT. Protein product: CASQQGQGLNQPQHF. The J gene is TRBJ1-5, the V gene TRBV6-1, with 9 bases lining up with TRBD1. The CDR3 totals 15 residues. The ends lost 8 bases at V and 3 bases at J; junction bases unmatched: 8. Germline V lookup: CDR1 MNHNS, CDR2 SASEGT.

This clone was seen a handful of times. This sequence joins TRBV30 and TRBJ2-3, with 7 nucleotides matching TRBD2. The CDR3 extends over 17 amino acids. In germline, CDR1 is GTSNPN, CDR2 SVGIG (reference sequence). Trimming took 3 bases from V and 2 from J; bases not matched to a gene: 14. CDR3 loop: CAWSDFRGGPPTDTQYF. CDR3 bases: TGTGCCTGGAGCGATTTCCGCGGGGGACCCCCCACAGATACGCAGTATTTT.